Below, 21 T cell receptor beta chains from the same sample are listed, as sequenced in a study of blood T cell repertoires in COVID-19. The assay was immunoSEQ multiplex PCR, and TCRdb's table has in-frame clones only and misses some. Here the sample spans about 210,000 clones, 83% being singletons. The sequencing input was peripheral blood. The receptors originated from a woman between 40 and 55 years old with active or convalescent COVID-19.

V usage is TRBV5-4 and J usage is TRBJ1-2; D call uncertain. There are 15 residues in the CDR3. Germline V gives CDR1 SGHNT, CDR2 YYREEE (reference sequence). V lost 0 bases, J lost 4 bases, and 13 bases lay in between. The CDR3: CASSLALVDTYGYTF. The CDR3 nucleotides are TGTGCCAGCAGCTTGGCCTTAGTCGACACCTATGGCTACACCTTC.

This clone was recorded only once. The V call is TRBV29-1, the J call TRBJ2-5; 9 bases are a match to TRBD2. The CDR3 has 16 residues. Germline assignment: CDR1 SQVTM and CDR2 ANQGSEA. The trim removed 1 base at V and 5 bases at J, leaving 11 bases unmatched. Here the CDR3 reads CSVEGPVSGGWETQYF. CDR3 DNA sequence: TGCAGCGTTGAAGGGCCAGTTAGCGGGGGCTGGGAGACCCAGTACTTC. Full variable domain (rest looked up from reference TRBV29-1 and TRBJ2-5): SAVISQKPSRDICQRGTSLTIQCQVDSQVTMMFWYRQQPGQSLTLIATANQGSEATYESGFVIDKFPISRPNLTFSTLTVSNMSPEDSSIYLCSVEGPVSGGWETQYFGPGTRLLVL.

This chain links TRBV18 with TRBJ2-7, with TRBD1 matching 9 bases. This CDR3 has 15 amino acids. Germline CDR1 KGHSH, CDR2 LQKENI. Germline trimming cut 0 bases from V and 1 base from J; bases unmatched to any gene: 1. CDR3 bases: TGTGCCAGCTCACCACCGGGACAGGGATCCTACGAGCAGTACTTC. Protein sequence: CASSPPGQGSYEQYF.

The chain couples TRBV6-2 or TRBV6-3 to TRBJ2-1, with a tentative D call TRBD2 (7 bases). Germline V gene data show CDR1 as MNHEY and CDR2 as SVGEGT. This CDR3 is 15 amino acids long. V shed 2 bases and J shed 4 bases, with 12 bases lying between them. DNA of the CDR3: TGTGCCAGCAGTTACGCGGGGGACAATTACAATGAGCAGTTCTTC. This translates into CASSYAGDNYNEQFF.

The chain is built from TRBV11-3 and TRBJ2-3; possibly TRBD2 for D (7 bases). V was cut by 6 bases and J by 2 bases, with 21 bases left in between. CDR3 length equals 17 residues. CDR1 and CDR2 from the germline V gene are SGHNT and YENEEA. DNA of the CDR3: TGTGCCAGCAGGGGTGGCGGGGGCCCCGACAACACAGATACGCAGTATTTT. Its translation is CASRGGGGPDNTDTQYF.

The CDR3 coding sequence is TGTGCCAGCAGTTACTCCTTCAGGGGGACTGAAGCTTTCTTT. It is translated as CASSYSFRGTEAFF. The V and J genes are TRBV6-5 and TRBJ1-1; 7 nucleotides align to TRBD1. CDR3 size: 14 residues. J gave up 5 bases and V 0 bases, and 3 bases lay outside the gene matches. From germline, CDR1 is MNHEY and CDR2 SVGAGI.

V gene TRBV3-1 (or the pseudogene TRBV3-2) combines with J gene TRBJ2-7, with a weak D call TRBD1 (5 bases). The CDR3 loop spans 14 amino acids. Trimming pared 2 bases from V and 2 bases from J, leaving 10 bases between. Germline CDR1 and CDR2: LGHDT and YNNKEL (reference sequence). The CDR3 protein is CASSQFPGTYEQYF. The CDR3 coding sequence is TGTGCCAGCAGCCAATTTCCAGGGACCTACGAGCAGTACTTC.

The V and J genes are TRBV6-2 or TRBV6-3 and TRBJ2-5, with D unresolved. CDR3 length: 14 residues. Trimming took off 1 base at V and 5 bases at J, with 11 bases between the two ends. Germline V lookup: CDR1 MNHEY, CDR2 SVGEGT. In nucleotides, the CDR3 is TGTGCCAGCAGTTACTTCTCTGGTCGGGAGACCCAGTACTTC. Translation gives CASSYFSGRETQYF.

This chain links TRBV10-3 with TRBJ1-5; maybe TRBD1 (6 bases). The V end lost 6 bases, the J end lost 5 bases, and 11 bases lay between the germline ends. Germline-derived CDR1 and CDR2 are ENHRY and SYGVKD. CDR3 size: 13 residues. The DNA of the CDR3 is TGTGCCATCAGACAGGGTAGGGATCAGCCCCAGCATTTT. This translates into CAIRQGRDQPQHF.

The chain couples TRBV11-2 to TRBJ2-3; D gene uncertain. The germline V gene encodes CDR1 SGHAT and CDR2 FQNNGV. This CDR3 is 15 amino acids long. Between the trimmed V and J ends, which lost 1 base and 0 bases, there was a span of 8 bases. CDR3 bases: TGTGCCAGCAGCTTAGCTCCAGGAAGCACAGATACGCAGTATTTT. This codes for CASSLAPGSTDTQYF.

The chain carries TRBV7-9 and TRBJ1-2, with no clear D. V lost 1 base, J lost 2 bases, and 11 bases lay in between. Germline CDR1 reads SEHNR; CDR2 reads FQNEAQ (reference sequence). The CDR3 runs 15 residues. This CDR3 is CASSLGAFLNYGYTF. The CDR3, as DNA: TGTGCCAGCAGCTTAGGGGCGTTCCTCAACTATGGCTACACCTTC.

This clone appeared once. The chain joins TRBV12-5 to TRBJ1-1, with TRBD1 matching 10 bases. The CDR3 covers 17 residues. The trim removed 2 bases at V and 3 bases at J, leaving 9 bases unmatched. Germline CDR1 reads LGHNT; CDR2 reads FRNRAP. The CDR3 DNA reads as TGTGCTAGTGGTTTGTCCCGGACAGGGGGGTTCGACACTGAAGCTTTCTTT. Amino acids: CASGLSRTGGFDTEAFF.

This clone was detected only a few times. V gene TRBV3-1 (or the pseudogene TRBV3-2) combines with J gene TRBJ1-5; D perhaps matches TRBD1 (5 bases). CDR3 length equals 15 residues. Trimming cost V 5 bases and J 5 bases, with 16 bases left between them. Germline CDR1 is LGHDT and CDR2 is YNNKEL (reference sequence). CDR3 in DNA: TGTGCCAGCAGCGACACAGGTTCCAACGATCAGCCCCAGCATTTT. It translates to CASSDTGSNDQPQHF.

The V and J genes are TRBV28 and TRBJ1-6, with 7 nucleotides matching TRBD1. V was pared by 6 bases and J by 9 bases, with 8 bases of the junction left unmatched. This CDR3 spans 14 amino acids. CDR1 and CDR2 (germline): MDHEN, SYDVKM. The CDR3 protein is CASRLRDRASPLHF. The DNA of the CDR3 is TGTGCCAGCAGACTCCGGGACAGAGCTTCACCCCTCCACTTT.

The chain links TRBV5-4 to TRBJ2-7, with D unclear. The germline V gene encodes CDR1 SGHNT and CDR2 YYREEE (reference sequence). The CDR3 is 13 residues long. Trimming shortened V by 0 bases and J by 0 bases, and 4 bases separated the two germline ends. The CDR3 nucleotides read TGTGCCAGCAGCTTGGACACCTCCTACGAGCAGTACTTC. Its protein product is CASSLDTSYEQYF.

The chain combines TRBV7-6 with TRBJ1-2; 11 bases fit TRBD1. The CDR3 contains 16 residues. The germline V gene encodes CDR1 SGHVS and CDR2 FNYEAQ. V was clipped by 1 base and J by 2 bases; unmatched bases: 3. CDR3 sequence: CASSLGDRGSNYGYTF. CDR3 DNA: TGTGCCAGCAGCTTAGGGGACAGGGGGTCCAACTATGGCTACACCTTC.

This clone turned up a few times. This chain joins TRBV10-3 and TRBJ2-3; 9 bases fit TRBD2. The CDR3 loop spans 14 amino acids. The trim removed 4 bases at V and 3 bases at J, leaving 2 bases unmatched. CDR1 ENHRY and CDR2 SYGVKD come from the germline V gene. This CDR3 is CAISVAGETDTQYF. The DNA for the CDR3 is TGTGCCATCAGTGTAGCGGGAGAAACAGATACGCAGTATTTT.

The chain employs TRBV19 and TRBJ1-6; D not resolved. This CDR3 spans 15 amino acids. Trimming took off 3 bases at V and 3 bases at J, with 9 bases between the two ends. Germline V lookup: CDR1 LNHDA, CDR2 SQIVND (reference sequence). CDR3 bases: TGTGCCAGTAGTATGAGAAACGGCTATAATTCACCCCTCCACTTT. Encoded protein: CASSMRNGYNSPLHF. Supplemented by reference TRBV19 and TRBJ1-6, the full variable domain reads DGGITQSPKYLFRKEGQNVTLSCEQNLNHDAMYWYRQDPGQGLRLIYYSQIVNDFQKGDIAEGYSVSREKKESFPLTVTSAQKNPTAFYLCASSMRNGYNSPLHFGNGTRLTVT.

The chain carries TRBV30 and TRBJ2-1; 11 nucleotides agree with TRBD2. The CDR3 has 12 residues. Germline CDR1 is GTSNPN and CDR2 is SVGIG (reference sequence). V was pared by 1 base and J by 15 bases, with 5 bases of the junction left unmatched. CDR3 in DNA: TGTGCCTGGAGTGAACTAGCGGGAGATGCGTTCTTC. Protein sequence: CAWSELAGDAFF.

V is TRBV10-2 and J is TRBJ1-1, with a possible D match to TRBD1 (6 bases). Per the germline V gene, CDR1 is WSHSY and CDR2 is SAAADI. Trimming took off 2 bases at V and 4 bases at J, with 11 bases between the two ends. The CDR3 length is 14 residues. The CDR3 bases are TGCGCCAGCAGTGAGACCTACAGGGCCACTGAAGCTTTCTTT. This translates into CASSETYRATEAFF.

The CDR3 here is CASGPGTTPVIQYF. CDR3 coding DNA: TGTGCTAGTGGTCCAGGGACAACGCCGGTCATTCAGTACTTC. This rearrangement joins TRBV12-5 to TRBJ2-4; maybe TRBD1 (6 bases). The V gene lost 5 bases and the J gene lost 9 bases, with 17 bases spanning the gap. The CDR3 has 14 residues. Per germline, CDR1 LGHNT and CDR2 FRNRAP.